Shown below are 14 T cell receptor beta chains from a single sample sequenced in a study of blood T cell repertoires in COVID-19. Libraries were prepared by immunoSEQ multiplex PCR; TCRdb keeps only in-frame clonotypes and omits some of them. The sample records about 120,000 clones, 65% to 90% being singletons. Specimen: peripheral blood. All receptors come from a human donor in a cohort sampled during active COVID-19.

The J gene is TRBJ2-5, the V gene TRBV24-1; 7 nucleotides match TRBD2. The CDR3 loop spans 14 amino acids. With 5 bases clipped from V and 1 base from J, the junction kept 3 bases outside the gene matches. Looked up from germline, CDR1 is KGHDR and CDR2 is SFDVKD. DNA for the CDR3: TGTGCCACCAGTGCCTGGGGGGGCCAAGAGACCCAGTACTTC. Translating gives CATSAWGGQETQYF.

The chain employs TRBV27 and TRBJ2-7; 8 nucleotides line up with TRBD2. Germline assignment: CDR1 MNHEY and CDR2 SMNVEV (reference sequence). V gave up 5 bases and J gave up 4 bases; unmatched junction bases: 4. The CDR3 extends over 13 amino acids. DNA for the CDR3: TGTGCCAGCAGTCCTGGACTAGCATACGAGCAGTACTTC. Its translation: CASSPGLAYEQYF.

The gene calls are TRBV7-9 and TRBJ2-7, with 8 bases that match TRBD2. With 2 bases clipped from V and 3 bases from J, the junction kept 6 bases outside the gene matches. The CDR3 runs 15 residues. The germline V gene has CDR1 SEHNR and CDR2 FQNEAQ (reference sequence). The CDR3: CASSLNAGGRYEQYF. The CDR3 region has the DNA TGTGCCAGCAGCTTAAATGCGGGGGGCCGCTACGAGCAGTACTTC.

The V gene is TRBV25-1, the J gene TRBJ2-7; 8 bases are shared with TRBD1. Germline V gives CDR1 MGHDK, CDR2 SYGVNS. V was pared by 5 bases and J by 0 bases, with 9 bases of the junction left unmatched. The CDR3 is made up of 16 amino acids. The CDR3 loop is CASSWGTGPYSYEQYF. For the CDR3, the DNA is TGTGCCAGCAGTTGGGGGACAGGTCCTTACTCCTACGAGCAGTACTTC.

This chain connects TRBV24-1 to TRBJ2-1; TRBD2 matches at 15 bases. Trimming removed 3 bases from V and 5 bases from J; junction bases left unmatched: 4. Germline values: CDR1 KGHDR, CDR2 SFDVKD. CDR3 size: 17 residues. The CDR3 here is CATSDPGLAGGNNEQFF. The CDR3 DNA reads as TGTGCCACCAGTGATCCAGGACTAGCGGGGGGGAACAATGAGCAGTTCTTC.

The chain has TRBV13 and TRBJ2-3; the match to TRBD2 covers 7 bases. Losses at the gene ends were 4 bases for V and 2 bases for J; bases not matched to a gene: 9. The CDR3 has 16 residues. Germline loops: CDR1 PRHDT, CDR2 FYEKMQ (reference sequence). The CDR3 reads CASSSHGGGITDTQYF. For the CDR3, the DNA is TGTGCCAGCAGCTCCCATGGGGGGGGAATCACAGATACGCAGTATTTT. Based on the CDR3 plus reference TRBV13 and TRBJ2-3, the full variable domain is AAGVIQSPRHLIKEKRETATLKCYPIPRHDTVYWYQQGPGQDPQFLISFYEKMQSDKGSIPDRFSAQQFSDYHSELNMSSLELGDSALYFCASSSHGGGITDTQYFGPGTRLTVL.

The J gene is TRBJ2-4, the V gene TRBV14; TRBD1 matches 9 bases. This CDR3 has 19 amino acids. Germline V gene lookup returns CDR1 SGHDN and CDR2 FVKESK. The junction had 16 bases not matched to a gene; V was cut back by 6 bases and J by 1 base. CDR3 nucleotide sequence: TGTGCCAGCAGAATTCTCTTGAGGGACAGGGAGGGGGCCAAAAACATTCAGTACTTC. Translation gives CASRILLRDREGAKNIQYF.

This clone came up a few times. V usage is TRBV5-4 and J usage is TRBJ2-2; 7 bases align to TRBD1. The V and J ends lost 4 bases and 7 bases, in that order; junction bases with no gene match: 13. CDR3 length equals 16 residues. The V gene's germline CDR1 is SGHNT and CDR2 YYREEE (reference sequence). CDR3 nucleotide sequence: TGTGCCAGCAGCCGACAGGGCCTCCGGGGAAACGGGGAGCTGTTTTTT. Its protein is CASSRQGLRGNGELFF. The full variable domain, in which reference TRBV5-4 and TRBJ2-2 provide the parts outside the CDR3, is ETGVTQSPTHLIKTRGQQVTLRCSSQSGHNTVSWYQQALGQGPQFIFQYYREEENGRGNFPPRFSGLQFPNYSSELNVNALELDDSALYLCASSRQGLRGNGELFFGEGSRLTVL.

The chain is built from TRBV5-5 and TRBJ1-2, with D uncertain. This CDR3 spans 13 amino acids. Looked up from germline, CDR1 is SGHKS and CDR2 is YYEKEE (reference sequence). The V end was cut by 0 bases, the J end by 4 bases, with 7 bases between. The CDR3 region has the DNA TGTGCCAGCAGCTTGGTCGGGGTCTATGGCTACACCTTC. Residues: CASSLVGVYGYTF.

The CDR3 is CASGGTRTEAFF. The DNA of the CDR3 is TGTGCCAGCGGTGGGACAAGAACTGAAGCTTTCTTT. J is TRBJ1-1 and V is TRBV7-8, with D perhaps TRBD1 (6 bases). The CDR3 totals 12 residues. V was pared by 8 bases and J by 5 bases, with 12 bases between. Germline V gene sequence: CDR1 SGHVS, CDR2 FQNEAQ.

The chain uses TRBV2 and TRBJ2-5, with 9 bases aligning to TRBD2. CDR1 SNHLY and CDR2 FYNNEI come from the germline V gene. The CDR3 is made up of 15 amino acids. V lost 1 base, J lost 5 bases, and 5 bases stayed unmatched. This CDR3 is CASSEEAGGHETQYF. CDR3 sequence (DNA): TGTGCCAGCAGTGAAGAGGCGGGGGGGCATGAGACCCAGTACTTC.

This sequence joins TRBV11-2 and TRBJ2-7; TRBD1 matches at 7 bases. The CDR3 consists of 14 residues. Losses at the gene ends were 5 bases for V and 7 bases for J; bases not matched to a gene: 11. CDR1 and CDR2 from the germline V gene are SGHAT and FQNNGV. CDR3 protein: CASSTGDRDREQYF. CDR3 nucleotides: TGTGCCAGCAGCACCGGAGACAGGGATCGGGAGCAGTACTTC.

CDR3 DNA: TGTGCCAGCTCACCACCGACCAGGAACGAGCAGTACTTC. It yields the protein CASSPPTRNEQYF. The rearrangement links TRBV18 to TRBJ2-7; D not certain. V shed 0 bases and J shed 5 bases, with 8 bases lying between them. Germline V lookup: CDR1 KGHSH, CDR2 LQKENI. This CDR3 contains 13 residues.

CDR3 loop: CASSENGQVEAFF. The CDR3 DNA sequence: TGTGCCAGCAGTGAAAATGGGCAGGTTGAAGCTTTCTTT. The V gene is TRBV6-1, the J gene TRBJ1-1, with D unclear. The CDR3 length is 13 residues. Per germline, CDR1 MNHNS and CDR2 SASEGT. Trimming took off 2 bases at V and 7 bases at J, with 11 bases between the two ends.